A single sample is the source of the 30 T cell receptor beta chains below, sequenced in a study of shared clonotypes between healthy human individuals. The method was immunoSEQ multiplex PCR; TCRdb's version includes in-frame clones alone and lacks a portion of them. This sample yields 2 million to 2.5 million clones, of which roughly 93% are seen a single time; about 0.37% belongs to the top ten. Sequenced input: naive CD4+ T cells from PBMCs. The subset is: CD45RA+ positively selected. All receptors derive from a man between 18 and 29 years old in good health. Some clones in this sample may be carry-over from other donors' samples.

This chain uses TRBV11-2 with TRBJ2-1; TRBD2 aligns across 9 bases. Germline assignment: CDR1 SGHAT and CDR2 FQNNGV. The CDR3 runs 18 residues. V trimming: 5 bases; J trimming: 2 bases; junction bases outside the gene matches: 13. The CDR3 nucleotides are TGTGCCAGCAGCCAAAGCACCGAACTAGCGGGCACCTACAATGAGCAGTTCTTC. It translates to CASSQSTELAGTYNEQFF.

The chain couples TRBV4-3 to TRBJ2-1, with 8 bases lining up with TRBD2. Germline trimming cut 0 bases from V and 5 bases from J; bases unmatched to any gene: 18. Germline-derived CDR1 and CDR2 are LGHNA and YSLEER. The CDR3 length is 20 residues. The CDR3 sequence: CASSQDLAGTGGPNDNEQFF. The CDR3 DNA sequence: TGCGCCAGCAGCCAAGATTTGGCAGGAACGGGAGGGCCCAACGACAATGAGCAGTTCTTC.

Turning to this clone: In the same sample, other DNA sequences code for this CDR3. The rearrangement joins TRBV7-9 to TRBJ2-5; D unresolved. The J call may be in error: the DNA end matches TRBJ2-7 better. The germline gives CDR1 SEHNR, CDR2 FQNEAQ (reference sequence). The CDR3 consists of 14 residues. As DNA, the CDR3 is TGTGCCAGCAGCTTAGGGCCCAGCTCCTACGAGCAGTACTTC. Encoded protein: CASSLGPSSYEQYF.

The CDR3 reads CASSPQTFRGYDEQFF. The CDR3 DNA reads as TGTGCCAGCTCACCCCAGACTTTTCGTGGGTACGATGAGCAGTTCTTC. The chain uses TRBV18 and TRBJ2-1, with D hard to call. Looked up from germline, CDR1 is KGHSH and CDR2 is LQKENI. CDR3 length: 16 residues. V was shortened by 3 bases and J by 8 bases, with 20 bases between the two germline ends.

The genes are TRBV4-1 and TRBJ1-4, with a tentative D call TRBD1 (6 bases). V dropped 0 bases and J dropped 4 bases, with 12 bases sitting between them. The CDR3 is made up of 16 amino acids. Germline V gives CDR1 MGHRA, CDR2 YSYEKL. The CDR3 region is CASSQDSRGGNEKLFF. CDR3 coding DNA: TGCGCCAGCAGCCAAGATTCGAGGGGGGGTAATGAAAAACTGTTTTTT.

With regard to this clone: At one boundary the junction diverges from the germline segment, which might be a read error. The gene calls are TRBV7-2 and TRBJ2-5; 10 bases map to TRBD2. Germline loops: CDR1 SGHTA, CDR2 FQGNSA. The CDR3 contains 13 residues. For the CDR3, the DNA is TGTGCCAGCAGCTTATTGGGAGCGGGGGGGGAGCACTTC. Translated: CASSLLGAGGEHF.

Comment on this clone: Other DNA variants within this sample encode the same CDR3. The chain links TRBV7-2 to TRBJ2-3; D remains ambiguous. The V end was cut by 2 bases, the J end by 4 bases, with 7 bases between. The germline V gene encodes CDR1 SGHTA and CDR2 FQGNSA. This CDR3 has 13 residues. The CDR3, as DNA: TGTGCCAGCAGCTTACAAGGGTCAGATACGCAGTATTTT. It yields the protein CASSLQGSDTQYF. Complete variable domain (other parts from reference TRBV7-2 and TRBJ2-3): GAGVSQSPSNKVTEKGKDVELRCDPISGHTALYWYRQSLGQGLEFLIYFQGNSAPDKSGLPSDRFSAERTGGSVSTLTIQRTQQEDSAVYLCASSLQGSDTQYFGPGTRLTVL.

CDR3 in DNA: TGTGCCAGCAGTCTCCTTCAGGGGGCCCGTAATGAAAAACTGTTTTTT. This encodes CASSLLQGARNEKLFF. V is TRBV11-1 and J is TRBJ1-4, with 8 bases aligning to TRBD1. The CDR3 has 16 residues. Germline assignment: CDR1 SGHAT and CDR2 FQDESV (reference sequence). V lost 6 bases and J lost 4; bases outside the gene matches: 10.

CDR3 protein: CAISEPPLGGREVPGELFF. CDR3 coding DNA: TGTGCCATCAGTGAACCCCCATTGGGGGGTCGTGAGGTGCCCGGGGAGCTGTTTTTT. The rearrangement uses TRBV10-3 and TRBJ2-2; tentative D call: TRBD2 (6 bases). Trimming cost V 3 bases and J 6 bases, with 26 bases left between them. The germline V gene encodes CDR1 ENHRY and CDR2 SYGVKD. This CDR3 spans 19 amino acids.

The rearrangement links TRBV6-1 to TRBJ2-2; 7 bases line up with TRBD2. V shed 6 bases, J shed 4 bases, and the junction held 8 bases outside the gene matches. The CDR3 has 15 residues. Germline V gene sequence: CDR1 MNHNS, CDR2 SASEGT. The CDR3 reads CASSRLAEVTGELFF. The CDR3 nucleotides read TGTGCCAGCAGCCGTCTAGCGGAGGTCACCGGGGAGCTGTTTTTT.

As concerns this clone: Within the sample, other DNA sequences also encode this same CDR3. The chain uses TRBV5-5 and TRBJ1-2, with D uncertain. There are 13 residues in the CDR3. Germline values: CDR1 SGHKS, CDR2 YYEKEE (reference sequence). The V and J ends lost 0 bases and 2 bases respectively, with 5 bases between them. This chain's CDR3 is CASSLGQNYGYTF. The CDR3 bases are TGTGCCAGCAGCTTGGGGCAGAACTATGGCTACACCTTC.

The chain uses TRBV2 and TRBJ1-5; the D is unclear. V lost 4 bases to trimming and J lost 0 bases, with 4 bases between them. This CDR3 has 13 amino acids. Germline V gene sequence: CDR1 SNHLY, CDR2 FYNNEI. The CDR3 is CASSGVSNQPQHF. The CDR3 DNA sequence: TGTGCCAGCAGTGGAGTTAGCAATCAGCCCCAGCATTTT. The full variable domain, rest sourced from reference TRBV2 and TRBJ1-5, is EPEVTQTPSHQVTQMGQEVILRCVPISNHLYFYWYRQILGQKVEFLVSFYNNEISEKSEIFDDQFSVERPDGSNFTLKIRSTKLEDSAMYFCASSGVSNQPQHFGDGTRLSIL.

V gene TRBV5-1 combines with J gene TRBJ1-1, with 9 bases that match TRBD1. This CDR3 contains 16 residues. The V gene's germline CDR1 is SGHRS and CDR2 YFSETQ. The V and J ends lost 0 bases and 4 bases, in that order; junction bases with no gene match: 7. The DNA of the CDR3 is TGCGCCAGCAGCTTGGACAGGGGGCAGGCGGGCACTGAAGCTTTCTTT. Translated, it gives CASSLDRGQAGTEAFF.

The table lists this clone with a few counts. The V gene is TRBV18, the J gene TRBJ1-1, with a possible D match to TRBD1 (5 bases). This CDR3 region has 15 residues. V lost 3 bases to trimming and J lost 1 base, with 12 bases between them. Germline V CDR1 and CDR2: KGHSH, LQKENI. The CDR3 bases are TGTGCCAGCTCACCGCGAAGACAGACGAACACTGAAGCTTTCTTT. Translated, it gives CASSPRRQTNTEAFF.

The sample holds one count of this clone. This chain joins TRBV7-2 and TRBJ2-2, with 8 bases identical to TRBD1. This CDR3 spans 16 amino acids. CDR1 is SGHTA, CDR2 FQGNSA, per germline. V lost 1 base and J lost 5; bases outside the gene matches: 6. CDR3 nucleotides: TGTGCCAGCAGCTTAGTTCAGGGGGCGGTGACCGGGGAGCTGTTTTTT. Protein product: CASSLVQGAVTGELFF.

DNA for the CDR3: TGTGCCAGCAGCGGAGGGGGGAAAACTAGCGGGAGTAGCTATGAGCAGTTCTTC. This sequence encodes CASSGGGKTSGSSYEQFF. The rearrangement uses TRBV9 and TRBJ2-1; 11 positions match TRBD2. Germline assignment: CDR1 SGDLS and CDR2 YYNGEE. This CDR3 contains 18 residues. J gave up 8 bases and V 3 bases, and 16 bases lay outside the gene matches.

The V gene is TRBV5-1, the J gene TRBJ2-7; a possible D gene is TRBD1 (5 bases). The CDR3 sequence is 13 residues long. Trimming stripped 0 bases from V and 5 bases from J, with 9 bases between. Germline V gene lookup returns CDR1 SGHRS and CDR2 YFSETQ. The CDR3 region has the DNA TGCGCCAGCAGCTTGGACAGGCTAGACGAGCAGTACTTC. Its protein is CASSLDRLDEQYF.

This chain uses TRBV5-4 with TRBJ2-2; TRBD2 aligns across 15 bases. From germline, CDR1 is SGHNT and CDR2 YYREEE (reference sequence). Trimming cost V 5 bases and J 0 bases; bases outside gene matches: 2. The CDR3 is 17 amino acids. CDR3 residues: CASRGLAGGANTGELFF. The DNA for the CDR3 is TGTGCCAGCAGGGGACTAGCGGGAGGTGCGAACACCGGGGAGCTGTTTTTT. The full variable domain, in which reference TRBV5-4 and TRBJ2-2 provide the parts outside the CDR3, is ETGVTQSPTHLIKTRGQQVTLRCSSQSGHNTVSWYQQALGQGPQFIFQYYREEENGRGNFPPRFSGLQFPNYSSELNVNALELDDSALYLCASRGLAGGANTGELFFGEGSRLTVL.

In this sample, this clone turned up a few times. The chain's CDR3 is CASRQGAGNTEAFF. The CDR3 region has the DNA TGTGCCAGCAGGCAGGGGGCGGGGAACACTGAAGCTTTCTTT. The chain links TRBV2 to TRBJ1-1; 8 bases are shared with TRBD1. This CDR3 comprises 14 residues. Germline V gives CDR1 SNHLY, CDR2 FYNNEI. V was clipped by 6 bases and J by 1 base; unmatched bases: 4.

The chain combines TRBV30 with TRBJ2-5; no reliable D call. CDR1 and CDR2 from the germline V gene are GTSNPN and SVGIG (reference sequence). Trimming stripped 2 bases from V and 0 bases from J, with 7 bases between. The CDR3 spans 13 residues. DNA of the CDR3: TGTGCCTGGAGTCGGTCGGACCAAGAGACCCAGTACTTC. Protein product: CAWSRSDQETQYF.

V gene TRBV28 combines with J gene TRBJ2-2; D uncertain. The V and J ends lost 3 bases and 2 bases respectively, with 19 bases between them. CDR1 is MDHEN and CDR2 is SYDVKM in the germline V gene. The CDR3 consists of 18 residues. CDR3 nucleotides: TGTGCCAGCAGTTTTGGGGTGTTAGTAGGGCTAAACACCGGGGAGCTGTTTTTT. Protein sequence: CASSFGVLVGLNTGELFF. The whole variable domain, remainder taken from reference TRBV28 and TRBJ2-2, is DVKVTQSSRYLVKRTGEKVFLECVQDMDHENMFWYRQDPGLGLRLIYFSYDVKMKEKGDIPEGYSVSREKKERFSLILESASTNQTSMYLCASSFGVLVGLNTGELFFGEGSRLTVL.

This chain links TRBV4-2 with TRBJ2-7, with 7 bases aligning to TRBD2. Per germline, CDR1 LGHNA and CDR2 YNFKEQ. V was clipped by 0 bases and J by 3 bases; unmatched bases: 5. CDR3 length: 15 amino acids. CDR3 nucleotide sequence: TGTGCCAGCAGCCAAGATGTGGGGGAGGGCTACGAGCAGTACTTC. This sequence encodes CASSQDVGEGYEQYF.

This clone came up once. The chain recombines TRBV7-9 with TRBJ1-2; tentative D call: TRBD1 (5 bases). V shed 5 bases and J shed 3 bases, with 16 bases lying between them. In germline, CDR1 is SEHNR, CDR2 FQNEAQ (reference sequence). This CDR3 is built from 15 residues. The CDR3 reads CASSPLEGSYYGYTF. The CDR3 region has the DNA TGTGCCAGCAGCCCCCTGGAGGGGAGCTACTATGGCTACACCTTC. The variable domain in full, with the rest retrieved from reference TRBV7-9 and TRBJ1-2, is DTGVSQNPRHKITKRGQNVTFRCDPISEHNRLYWYRQTLGQGPEFLTYFQNEAQLEKSRLLSDRFSAERPKGSFSTLEIQRTEQGDSAMYLCASSPLEGSYYGYTFGSGTRLTVV.

In regard to this clone: Other DNA sequences in this sample translate to the same CDR3. V is TRBV18 and J is TRBJ1-1, with D maybe TRBD1 (5 bases). Between the trimmed V and J ends, which lost 3 bases and 3 bases, there was a span of 8 bases. CDR3 size: 13 residues. Germline V CDR1 and CDR2: KGHSH, LQKENI. CDR3 nucleotide sequence: TGTGCCAGCTCACCCGGGGGTGACACTGAAGCTTTCTTT. This encodes CASSPGGDTEAFF.

This clone was counted between two and nine times. CDR3 DNA: TGTGCCAGCAGCTTCGGACTAGCGGGAGTGGCAGAGCAGTACTTC. This sequence encodes CASSFGLAGVAEQYF. The rearrangement uses TRBV11-2 and TRBJ2-7; 13 bases are a match to TRBD2. The CDR3 consists of 15 residues. Germline V gene sequence: CDR1 SGHAT, CDR2 FQNNGV. V lost 3 bases to trimming and J lost 7 bases; unmatched junction nucleotides: 6.

The J gene is TRBJ2-6, the V gene TRBV19; 8 bases match TRBD1. CDR3 length equals 19 residues. Trimming removed 6 bases from V and 1 base from J; junction bases left unmatched: 14. Looked up from germline, CDR1 is LNHDA and CDR2 is SQIVND (reference sequence). CDR3 in DNA: TGTGCCAGTAGCTGGAATTGGGGACAGGTTCTATCTGGGGCCAACGTCCTGACTTTC. As protein: CASSWNWGQVLSGANVLTF.

This chain uses TRBV18 with TRBJ2-1, with TRBD2 matching 10 bases. The CDR3 is made up of 15 amino acids. J gave up 7 bases and V 3 bases, and 6 bases lay outside the gene matches. Germline V gene lookup returns CDR1 KGHSH and CDR2 LQKENI. This chain's CDR3 is CASSPMASGSNEQFF. The CDR3 region has the DNA TGTGCCAGCTCACCGATGGCTAGCGGGAGTAATGAGCAGTTCTTC.

The V gene is TRBV18, the J gene TRBJ2-5; a possible D gene is TRBD1 (6 bases). V was trimmed by 5 bases and J by 2 bases, leaving 12 bases between them. The V gene's germline CDR1 is KGHSH and CDR2 LQKENI. The CDR3 sequence is 14 residues long. The CDR3: CASSISGTQETQYF. CDR3 coding DNA: TGTGCCAGCTCAATCTCCGGGACACAAGAGACCCAGTACTTC.

This chain uses TRBV2 with TRBJ1-1, with TRBD1 matching 7 bases. J gave up 1 base and V 6 bases, and 8 bases lay outside the gene matches. The germline V gene encodes CDR1 SNHLY and CDR2 FYNNEI. The CDR3 has 15 amino acids. CDR3 sequence: CASSEQGFGNTEAFF. As DNA, the CDR3 is TGTGCCAGCAGCGAACAGGGGTTCGGGAACACTGAAGCTTTCTTT.

The rearrangement uses TRBV7-8 and TRBJ2-2, with TRBD1 matching over 7 bases. This CDR3 comprises 16 residues. Trimming removed 1 base from V and 4 bases from J; junction bases left unmatched: 6. CDR1 is SGHVS and CDR2 is FQNEAQ in the germline V gene. The CDR3 loop reads CASSLEGAGTTGELFF. In DNA form, the CDR3 reads TGTGCCAGCAGCTTAGAGGGGGCAGGGACCACCGGGGAGCTGTTTTTT.